This T cell receptor (beta chain) was sequenced for a study of CD8 T cells in Susac syndrome. When the RNA was reverse transcribed, random hexamers were used with an input of 0.5 to 1 ug. Multiplex immunoSEQ PCR targeted 54 Vbeta and 13 Jbeta TCR beta segments. TCRdb analysed the immunoSEQ multiplex PCR reads with MiXCR anew, one entry per CDR3 protein. The data contain a few hundred thousand distinct CDR3 sequences, 85% to 90% of them singletons. The germline V gene encodes CDR1 SGHVT and CDR2 SQSDAQ. Trimming cost V 5 bases and J 4 bases; bases outside gene matches: 5. The CDR3 consists of 14 residues. The sequenced target, TCR beta, came from blood CD8+ and CD4+ T cells. Negative isolation was used for CD8+ and CD4+ T cells and FACS enrichment for TEMRA cells. This clonotype was observed a single time.

The specimen was CD8+ T cells from PBMCs. The clonotype was recovered from a human donor with multiple sclerosis. This sequence joins TRBV7-4 and TRBJ1-1, with 9 bases lining up with TRBD1. CDR3 coding DNA: TGTGCCAGCAGCCCGGGGACAGGGTCCACTGAAGCTTTCTTT. It is translated as CASSPGTGSTEAFF.